This T cell receptor beta chain was sequenced in a study of beta chain features in type 1 diabetes. Study at large: Healthy donors resembled patients in age, gender and cell yields.

The isolated RNA, all of it, was reverse transcribed, so expressed TCRB transcripts were what got sequenced. Data came from immunoSEQ multiplex PCR; TCRdb stores just in-frame clones and leaves some out. This sample has hundreds of thousands of clones; around 12% occur once, and the top ten carry about 0.017%. This clone was seen more than once but under ten times. This CDR3 spans 17 amino acids. With V trimmed by 1 base and J by 5 bases, 9 bases remained unmatched. Germline V CDR1 and CDR2: LGHNA, YNFKEQ. Material for sequencing was naive CD4+ T cells from blood. The sequence was collected from a man aged 18-30 years in good health. V gene TRBV4-2 combines with J gene TRBJ1-4; TRBD1 matches 8 bases. CDR3 region: CASSQVTGRTGNEKLFF. Written as DNA, the CDR3 is TGTGCCAGCAGCCAAGTGACTGGCAGGACAGGGAATGAAAAACTGTTTTTT.